This T cell receptor (beta chain) was retrieved from a study of blood T cell repertoires in COVID-19. The protocol was immunoSEQ multiplex PCR, while the TCRdb copy is restricted to in-frame clones and leaves out a portion. Seen here are roughly 190,000 clones, around 85% observed once, and the top ten hold roughly 7.7%. Germline lookup yields CDR1 MNHEY and CDR2 SVGAGI. V shed 7 bases and J 3 bases; nucleotides not matched to a gene: 5. This CDR3 is 13 amino acids long. Input material: peripheral blood. V is TRBV6-5 and J is TRBJ1-1; 7 bases map to TRBD1. This clonotype was sampled from a woman aged 60-75 years with acute or convalescent COVID-19. In DNA form, the CDR3 reads TGTGCCAGCACCAGAGACAGGGACACTGAAGCTTTCTTT. Translating gives CASTRDRDTEAFF.